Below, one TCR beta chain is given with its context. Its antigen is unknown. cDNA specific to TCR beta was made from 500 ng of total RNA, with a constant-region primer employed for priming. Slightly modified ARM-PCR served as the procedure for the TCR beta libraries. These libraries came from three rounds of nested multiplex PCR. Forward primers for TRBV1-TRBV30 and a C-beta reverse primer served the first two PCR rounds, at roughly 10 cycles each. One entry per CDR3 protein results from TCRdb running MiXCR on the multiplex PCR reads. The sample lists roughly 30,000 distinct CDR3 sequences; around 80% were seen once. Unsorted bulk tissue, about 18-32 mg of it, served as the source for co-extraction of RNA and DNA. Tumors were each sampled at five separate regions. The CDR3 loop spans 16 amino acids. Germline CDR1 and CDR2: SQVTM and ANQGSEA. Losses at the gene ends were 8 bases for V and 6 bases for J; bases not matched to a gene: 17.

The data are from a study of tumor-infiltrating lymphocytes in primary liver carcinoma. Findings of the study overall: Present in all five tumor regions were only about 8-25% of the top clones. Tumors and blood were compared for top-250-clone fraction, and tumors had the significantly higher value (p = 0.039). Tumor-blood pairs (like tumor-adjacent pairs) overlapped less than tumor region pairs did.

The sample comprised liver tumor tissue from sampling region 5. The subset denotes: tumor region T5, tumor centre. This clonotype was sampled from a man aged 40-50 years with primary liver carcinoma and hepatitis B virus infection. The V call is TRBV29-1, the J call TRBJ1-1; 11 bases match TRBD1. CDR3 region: CSFSTGQGALSSEAFF. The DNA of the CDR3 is TGCAGCTTTTCAACCGGACAGGGGGCGCTTAGCTCTGAAGCTTTCTTT.